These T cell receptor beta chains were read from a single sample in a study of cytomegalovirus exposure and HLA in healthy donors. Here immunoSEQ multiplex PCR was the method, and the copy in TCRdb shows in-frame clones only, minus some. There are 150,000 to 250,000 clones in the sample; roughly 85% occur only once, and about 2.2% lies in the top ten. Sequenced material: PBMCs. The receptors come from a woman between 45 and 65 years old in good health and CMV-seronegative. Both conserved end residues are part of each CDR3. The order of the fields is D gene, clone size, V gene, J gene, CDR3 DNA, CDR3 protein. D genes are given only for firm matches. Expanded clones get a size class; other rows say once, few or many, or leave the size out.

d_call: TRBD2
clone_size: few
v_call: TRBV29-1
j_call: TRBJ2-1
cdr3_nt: TGCAGCGTTCAGAGTCCTAGCGGGAGTCGGCGAAATGAGCAGTTCTTC
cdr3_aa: CSVQSPSGSRRNEQFF

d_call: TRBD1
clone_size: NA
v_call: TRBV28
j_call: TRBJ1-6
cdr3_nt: TGTGCCAGCAGTCCGGGACAGGGGTATAATTCACCCCTCCACTTT
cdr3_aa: CASSPGQGYNSPLHF

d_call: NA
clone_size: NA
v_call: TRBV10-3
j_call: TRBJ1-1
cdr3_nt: TGTGCCATCAGTGAGGCCGGGACATTTAACACTGAAGCTTTCTTT
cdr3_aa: CAISEAGTFNTEAFF

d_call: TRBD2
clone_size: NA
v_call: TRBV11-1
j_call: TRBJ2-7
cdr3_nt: TGTGCCAGCAGCTTCATGACTAGCGGGGGCTACGAGCAGTACTTC
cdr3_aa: CASSFMTSGGYEQYF

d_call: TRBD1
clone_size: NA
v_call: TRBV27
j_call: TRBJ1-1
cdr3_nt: TGTGCCAGCAGTCAAACGGGACAGTACACTGAAGCTTTCTTT
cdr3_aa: CASSQTGQYTEAFF

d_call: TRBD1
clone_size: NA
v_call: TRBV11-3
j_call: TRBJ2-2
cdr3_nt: TGTGCCAGCAGCTTGACAGGGGCGATCGGGGAGCTGTTTTTT
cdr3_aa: CASSLTGAIGELFF

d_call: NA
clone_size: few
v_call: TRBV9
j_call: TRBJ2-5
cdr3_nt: TGTGCCAGCAGCGTAGCGGGGAAAGAGACCCAGTACTTC
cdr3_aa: CASSVAGKETQYF

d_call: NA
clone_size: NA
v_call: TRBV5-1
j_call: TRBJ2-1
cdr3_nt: TGCGCCAGCAGCTTCGAAGGGGCCGACAATGAGCAGTTCTTC
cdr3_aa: CASSFEGADNEQFF

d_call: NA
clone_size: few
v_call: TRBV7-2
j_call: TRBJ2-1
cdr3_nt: TGTGCCAGCAGCTTAGGCCCCGCGCGCGGGGCGAATGAGCAGTTCTTC
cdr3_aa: CASSLGPARGANEQFF

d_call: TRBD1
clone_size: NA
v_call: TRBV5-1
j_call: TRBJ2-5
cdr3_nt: TGCGCCAGCAGCCCCGGACAGGGAAACTTGCAAGAGACCCAGTACTTC
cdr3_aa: CASSPGQGNLQETQYF

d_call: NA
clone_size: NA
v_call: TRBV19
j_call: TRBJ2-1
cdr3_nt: TGTGCCAGTAGTATAGCCGCACTACGAATTAATGAGCAGTTCTTC
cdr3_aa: CASSIAALRINEQFF

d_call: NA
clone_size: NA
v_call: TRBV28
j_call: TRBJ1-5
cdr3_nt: TGTGCCAGCAGACCCCCCGGACGGAGGAGCAATCAGCCCCAGCATTTT
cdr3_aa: CASRPPGRRSNQPQHF